Here is one T cell receptor beta chain with its context. In the original analysis: Nucleated cell counts were estimated from reference gene primer amplification. Clones were sequenced by immunoSEQ multiplex PCR, and TCRdb holds only the in-frame ones, with some missing. V, J and clone size reflect that table, while D and trimming were determined from the DNA. The sample holds about 160,000 clones, around 85% seen once. The data originate from a study of blood T cell repertoires in COVID-19. Overall study context: Sites in the United States, Italy and Spain provided acute and convalescent COVID-19 samples. From T cells, B-cell-depleted T cells, or PBMCs came the material, which was cDNA or gDNA.

V was trimmed by 4 bases and J by 0 bases, leaving 10 bases between them. Per germline, CDR1 SGHTA and CDR2 FQGNSA. CDR3 length: 14 amino acids. The chain uses TRBV7-2 and TRBJ2-7; tentative D call: TRBD1 (5 bases). This receptor was identified in a man aged 65-85 years with acute or convalescent COVID-19. Specimen: peripheral blood. The CDR3 region is CASSSTRVSYEQYF. In nucleotides, the CDR3 is TGTGCCAGCAGCTCGACCAGGGTCTCCTACGAGCAGTACTTC.